The clone carrying this TCR beta chain has only a few counts. Antigen specificity is unknown. From germline, CDR1 is MGHRA and CDR2 YSYEKL. The length of the CDR3 is 13 residues. V was pared by 4 bases and J by 9 bases, with 8 bases of the junction left unmatched. The data stem from a study of blood T cells in healthy people across ages. Study outcomes and limitations: Investigators viewed diversity estimates from one million T cells as underestimates, the study reported.

Through a sample-barcoded 5' primer and a J-beta primer mix, a second PCR was run for roughly 6 to 11 cycles. A template-switch adaptor with 12 random nucleotides tagged each cDNA molecule. TCRdb reprocessed the 5' RACE reads via MiXCR and lists one record per CDR3 protein. Among about 1.5 million distinct CDR3 sequences, 35% to 45% were seen once, and the ten largest hold around 4%. The chain is built from TRBV4-1 and TRBJ2-5; 7 bases align to TRBD1. The origin of this receptor is a woman younger than 35 in good health. Material: blood. CDR3 sequence reads: CASSPGTDVPQYF. The CDR3 DNA follows: TGCGCCAGCAGCCCAGGGACAGATGTGCCCCAGTACTTC.